The 27 T cell receptor beta chains below were found in one sample sequenced in a study of read filtering for tumor transcriptome and immune sequencing. Molecular barcoded adaptors covering alpha/delta and beta/gamma chains were used on approximately 440 ng RNA. TCRdb used MiXCR to reprocess the reads, holding one entry per CDR3 protein. This sample has approximately 61,000 distinct CDR3 sequences; around 21% occur once, and the top ten carry about an eighth. The sample was a population of CD138-negative cells sorted from bone marrow. All receptors come from a donor at least 40 years old with multiple myeloma.

The table lists this clonotype with many counts. V is TRBV29-1 and J is TRBJ1-1; a possible D gene is TRBD1 (5 bases). This CDR3 has 12 amino acids. Germline assignment: CDR1 SQVTM and CDR2 ANQGSEA. Trimming stripped 7 bases from V and 3 bases from J, with 12 bases between. DNA for the CDR3: TGCAGCGGAAGGGAGGGACACACTGAAGCTTTCTTT. Translated: CSGREGHTEAFF.

At least ten counts were recorded for this clonotype. The V and J genes are TRBV3-1 and TRBJ1-1; possible D gene TRBD1, 6 bases. The CDR3 is made up of 11 amino acids. The germline V gene has CDR1 LGHDT and CDR2 YNNKEL (reference sequence). Trimming removed 0 bases from V and 14 bases from J, with 10 bases in between. CDR3 protein: CASSQDGGPFF. The CDR3 DNA follows: TGTGCCAGCAGCCAAGATGGGGGCCCCTTCTTT.

This clonotype is a singleton in its sample. V is TRBV7-3 and J is TRBJ2-1, with 10 bases matching TRBD2. Unmatched junction bases numbered 10, after V lost 5 bases and J lost 9 bases. CDR1 SGHTA and CDR2 FQGTGA come from the germline V gene. The CDR3 totals 15 residues. CDR3 amino acids: CASSPDSGGGGEQFF. Written as DNA, the CDR3 is TGTGCCAGCAGCCCCGACAGCGGGGGGGGAGGTGAGCAGTTCTTC.

The table lists this clonotype with many counts. The chain has TRBV19 and TRBJ2-2; tentatively, D is TRBD1 (6 bases). This CDR3 is 13 amino acids long. The V end lost 6 bases, the J end lost 8 bases, and 13 bases lay between the germline ends. CDR1 is LNHDA and CDR2 is SQIVND in the germline V gene (reference sequence). CDR3 in DNA: TGTGCCAGTAGATACAGGGTAGTGGGGGAGCTGTTTTTT. Translated: CASRYRVVGELFF.

This clonotype was seen at least ten times. The chain uses TRBV5-1 and TRBJ2-7; 9 nucleotides align to TRBD2. V was pared by 0 bases and J by 2 bases, with 3 bases of the junction left unmatched. The CDR3 spans 15 residues. Looked up from germline, CDR1 is SGHRS and CDR2 is YFSETQ. CDR3 nucleotides: TGCGCCAGCAGCTTGGAGTCTAGCGGGGCCTACGAGCAGTACTTC. It translates to CASSLESSGAYEQYF.

A word on this clonotype: This could be a read error, since a much larger clone is one nucleotide away. V is TRBV3-1 and J is TRBJ2-3; 9 positions agree with TRBD1. This CDR3 spans 15 amino acids. Per the germline V gene, CDR1 is LGHDT and CDR2 is YNNKEL (reference sequence). The CDR3 is CAISQDGTGRDTQYF. The CDR3 DNA follows: TGTGCCATCAGCCAAGATGGGACAGGGCGAGATACGCAGTATTTT.

This clonotype was seen many times. The gene calls are TRBV28 and TRBJ2-1, with a tentative D call TRBD2 (6 bases). The V end was cut by 1 base, the J end by 6 bases, with 16 bases between. CDR3 size: 16 residues. Per germline, CDR1 MDHEN and CDR2 SYDVKM. Here the CDR3 DNA reads TGTGCCAGCAGTTTATACCAACCGGGACTTAGCAATGAGCAGTTCTTC. It is translated as CASSLYQPGLSNEQFF.

This clonotype was seen ten or more times. The CDR3 is CASRYNRDVNSGANVLTF. In nucleotides, the CDR3 is TGTGCCAGCAGGTACAACCGGGACGTTAACTCTGGGGCCAACGTCCTGACTTTC. The gene calls are TRBV6-6 and TRBJ2-6; D may be TRBD1 or TRBD2 (5 bases each). This CDR3 comprises 18 residues. The ends were cut back, 6 bases at V and 0 bases at J, with 18 bases in the middle. CDR1 is MNHNY and CDR2 is SVGAGI in the germline V gene (reference sequence).

This clonotype was counted ten times or more. The V call is TRBV29-1, the J call TRBJ2-7; D assignment may be TRBD1 or TRBD2 (5 bases each). The V gene lost 1 base and the J gene lost 6 bases, with 13 bases spanning the gap. Germline CDR1 is SQVTM and CDR2 is ANQGSEA. The length of the CDR3 is 13 residues. This CDR3 is CSVEASRDREQYF. CDR3 DNA sequence: TGCAGCGTTGAAGCTTCCAGGGACCGCGAGCAGTACTTC.

The sample holds many counts of this clonotype. The chain has TRBV7-3 and TRBJ2-1; TRBD2 agrees at 7 bases. CDR3 size: 16 residues. Germline trimming cut 1 base from V and 5 bases from J; bases unmatched to any gene: 8. Germline CDR1 and CDR2: SGHTA and FQGTGA. CDR3 DNA sequence: TGTGCCAGCAGCTTAATCGGGGCTAGCGGAAACAATGAGCAGTTCTTC. Translated, it gives CASSLIGASGNNEQFF.

This clonotype was counted at least ten times. The V and J genes are TRBV13 and TRBJ2-5; D unresolved. The V end lost 3 bases, the J end lost 2 bases, and 1 base lay between the germline ends. Germline V gene data show CDR1 as PRHDT and CDR2 as FYEKMQ (reference sequence). CDR3 size: 11 residues. The CDR3 DNA sequence: TGTGCCAGCAGCTTTCAAGAGACCCAGTACTTC. It yields the protein CASSFQETQYF.

This chain connects TRBV4-2 to TRBJ2-7, with D unclear. Germline CDR1 is LGHNA and CDR2 is YNFKEQ. Trimming took 0 bases from V and 4 from J, leaving 7 bases between them. The CDR3 totals 13 residues. The chain's CDR3 is CASSQESEYEQYF. The CDR3 nucleotides are TGTGCCAGCAGCCAAGAGTCAGAATACGAGCAGTACTTC.

In regard to this clonotype: A far larger clone is just one base off, so this is likely a read error. The rearrangement uses TRBV6-5 and TRBJ2-7; D is unresolved. Trimming shortened V by 6 bases and J by 7 bases, and 22 bases separated the two germline ends. The germline gives CDR1 MNHEY, CDR2 SVGAGI. This CDR3 region has 15 residues. CDR3 region: CASRGIESSYNEQYF. The DNA of the CDR3 is TGTGCCAGCAGGGGTATCGAGAGCTCCTACAATGAGCAGTACTTC.

This clonotype has at least ten counts. The V call is TRBV7-9, the J call TRBJ2-2, with no clear D. V was trimmed by 1 base and J by 6 bases, leaving 6 bases between them. CDR3 size: 13 residues. CDR1 is SEHNR, CDR2 FQNEAQ, per germline (reference sequence). The CDR3 loop is CASSLVGSGELFF. As DNA, the CDR3 is TGTGCCAGCAGCTTAGTCGGGTCCGGGGAGCTGTTTTTT.

The table lists this clonotype with a few counts. The junction departs from germline at one end; a sequencing error may be responsible. J is TRBJ2-4 and V is TRBV2; D not resolved. Germline V gene data show CDR1 as SNHLY and CDR2 as FYNNEI. The CDR3 sequence is 10 residues long. The CDR3 DNA reads as TGTGCCAGCAGGACGACCCAACAACACTTC. Encoded protein: CASRTTQQHF.

A remark on this clonotype: At one end the junction does not follow the germline gene, possibly because of a read error. V and J are TRBV10-3 and TRBJ2-1; 9 nucleotides line up with TRBD1. This CDR3 contains 12 residues. Germline CDR1 ENHRY, CDR2 SYGVKD. The CDR3 bases are TGTGCCATCAGTAGGGACAGGGAGGAGCGGTTCTTC. It specifies CAISRDREERFF.

Notes on this clonotype: This may arise from a read error, as a much more abundant clone is one base away. This chain links TRBV20-1 with TRBJ2-3; 9 nucleotides align to TRBD2. This CDR3 is 16 amino acids long. CDR1 is DFQATT and CDR2 is SNEGSKA in the germline V gene (reference sequence). CDR3 sequence: CSARDPRGTSTDMQYF. Here the CDR3 DNA reads TGCAGTGCTAGAGATCCACGGGGGACTAGCACAGATATGCAGTATTTT.

The sample holds many counts of this clonotype. The rearrangement joins TRBV7-9 to TRBJ2-1; D not certain. The CDR3 runs to 11 residues. Germline values: CDR1 SEHNR, CDR2 FQNEAQ (reference sequence). V was trimmed by 1 base and J by 8 bases, leaving 3 bases between them. The CDR3 sequence is CASSLGHEQFF. In DNA, the CDR3 is TGTGCCAGCAGCTTAGGCCATGAGCAGTTCTTC.

This clonotype was observed at least ten times. The chain's CDR3 is CASTKLAGDETQYF. The CDR3 region has the DNA TGTGCCAGCACAAAACTAGCGGGGGATGAGACCCAGTACTTC. The J gene is TRBJ2-5, the V gene TRBV28; 11 nucleotides match TRBD2. Germline V gene lookup returns CDR1 MDHEN and CDR2 SYDVKM. V was clipped by 7 bases and J by 5 bases; unmatched bases: 6. The CDR3 consists of 14 residues.

This clonotype was seen a few times. This chain uses TRBV11-2 with TRBJ2-3, with TRBD2 as a possible D gene (5 bases). The CDR3 length is 12 residues. CDR1 SGHAT and CDR2 FQNNGV come from the germline V gene. V was cut by 10 bases and J by 7 bases, with 15 bases left in between. The chain's CDR3 is CATPPGRHTQYF. In nucleotides, the CDR3 is TGTGCCACCCCTCCGGGGAGACATACGCAGTATTTT. Combining the CDR3 with reference TRBV11-2 and TRBJ2-3 gives the whole variable domain EAGVAQSPRYKIIEKRQSVAFWCNPISGHATLYWYQQILGQGPKLLIQFQNNGVVDDSQLPKDRFSAERLKGVDSTLKIQPAKLEDSAVYLCATPPGRHTQYFGPGTRLTVL.

V is TRBV29-1 and J is TRBJ1-1, with 7 nucleotides matching TRBD1. The V gene's germline CDR1 is SQVTM and CDR2 ANQGSEA. The trim removed 6 bases at V and 4 bases at J, leaving 11 bases unmatched. The CDR3 contains 14 residues. The CDR3 region has the DNA TGCAGCGTCCTCAGGGCGGGACAGAGCACTGAAGCTTTCTTT. It translates to CSVLRAGQSTEAFF.

The sample holds a few counts of this clonotype. The chain uses TRBV4-1 and TRBJ1-4; the D gene is possibly TRBD1 (6 bases). This CDR3 region has 18 residues. V shed 4 bases and J shed 2 bases, with 20 bases lying between them. The germline gives CDR1 MGHRA, CDR2 YSYEKL. The CDR3 loop is CASSLRPPRGDTNEKLFF. The CDR3 nucleotides read TGCGCCAGCAGCCTCAGGCCCCCCAGGGGCGACACTAATGAAAAACTGTTTTTT.

Regarding this clonotype: A far bigger clonotype differs at one base, so this is likely a read error. The genes are TRBV6-5 and TRBJ1-1; unclear D gene. Germline-derived CDR1 and CDR2 are MNHEY and SVGAGI. The CDR3 is made up of 13 amino acids. The CDR3 here is CASGYKQHTEAFF. Here the CDR3 DNA reads TGTGCCAGCGGTTACAAACAGCACACTGAAGCTTTCTTT.

This clonotype was detected many times. The CDR3 sequence: CASSLDWLRAAEAFF. In DNA form, the CDR3 reads TGTGCCAGCAGCTTAGATTGGTTGAGGGCGGCTGAAGCTTTCTTT. The rearrangement joins TRBV11-2 to TRBJ1-1; D not resolved. The CDR3 has 15 residues. The germline CDR1 and CDR2 sequences are SGHAT and FQNNGV. Trimming left V 0 bases short and J 6 bases short, with 14 bases between. Variable domain in full (rest from reference TRBV11-2 and TRBJ1-1): EAGVAQSPRYKIIEKRQSVAFWCNPISGHATLYWYQQILGQGPKLLIQFQNNGVVDDSQLPKDRFSAERLKGVDSTLKIQPAKLEDSAVYLCASSLDWLRAAEAFFGQGTRLTVV.

At least ten counts were recorded for this clonotype. The chain uses TRBV7-9 and TRBJ2-7; no firm D call. Germline CDR1 is SEHNR and CDR2 is FQNEAQ (reference sequence). This CDR3 has 15 residues. The V end was cut by 5 bases, the J end by 0 bases, with 14 bases between. Here the CDR3 reads CASSPDGTSSYEQYF. The DNA of the CDR3 is TGTGCCAGCAGCCCGGACGGAACCTCCTCCTACGAGCAGTACTTC.

This clonotype occurred many times. V gene TRBV11-2 combines with J gene TRBJ2-3; the D is unclear. Between the trimmed V and J ends, which lost 5 bases and 10 bases, there was a span of 7 bases. CDR1 and CDR2 from the germline V gene are SGHAT and FQNNGV. The length of the CDR3 is 10 residues. CDR3 nucleotide sequence: TGTGCCAGCAGCCCTTCTCCGCAGTATTTT. Translation gives CASSPSPQYF.

With respect to this clonotype: A clone one base away is much larger, so this may be a read error. The genes are TRBV29-1 and TRBJ1-1; D is ambiguous. CDR1 and CDR2 from the germline V gene are SQVTM and ANQGSEA. The CDR3 spans 13 residues. CDR3 protein: CSVVGGKNTGAFF. As DNA, the CDR3 is TGCAGCGTTGTTGGCGGGAAGAACACTGGAGCTTTCTTT.